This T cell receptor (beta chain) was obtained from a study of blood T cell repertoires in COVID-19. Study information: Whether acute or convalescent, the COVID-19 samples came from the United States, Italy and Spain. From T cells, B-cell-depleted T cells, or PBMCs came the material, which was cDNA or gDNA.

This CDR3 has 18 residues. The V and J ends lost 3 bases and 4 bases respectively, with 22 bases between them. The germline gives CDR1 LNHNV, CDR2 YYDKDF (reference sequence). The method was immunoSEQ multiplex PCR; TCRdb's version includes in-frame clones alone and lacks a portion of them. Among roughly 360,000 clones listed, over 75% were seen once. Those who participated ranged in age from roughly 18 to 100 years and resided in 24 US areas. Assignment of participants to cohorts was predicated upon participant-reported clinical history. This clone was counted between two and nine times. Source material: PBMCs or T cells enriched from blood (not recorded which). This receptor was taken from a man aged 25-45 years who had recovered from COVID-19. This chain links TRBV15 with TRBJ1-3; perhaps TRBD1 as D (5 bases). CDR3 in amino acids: CATSRDKGSGSAGNTIYF. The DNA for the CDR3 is TGTGCCACCAGCAGGGACAAAGGGTCTGGTTCAGCAGGAAACACCATATATTTT. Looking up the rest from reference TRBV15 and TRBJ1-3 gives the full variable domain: DAMVIQNPRYQVTQFGKPVTLSCSQTLNHNVMYWYQQKSSQAPKLLFHYYDKDFNNEADTPDNFQSRRPNTSFCFLDIRSPGLGDTAMYLCATSRDKGSGSAGNTIYFGEGSWLTVV.